These 21 T cell receptor beta chains were sequenced from one sample in a study of response to subunit inactivated influenza vaccine. TCRdb processed the RT-PCR reads anew with MiXCR; each CDR3 protein has one entry. The sample comprises 500,000 to 550,000 distinct CDR3 sequences, roughly 7.6% of which are singletons, and about 12% rests with the top ten. The sequenced sample was PBMCs from blood, obtained around 25 months after vaccination. The receptors stem from a man in his fifties or sixties who received an inactivated influenza vaccine.

This clonotype has just a few counts. The CDR3 spells CASSPPGVGSGANVLTF. Written as DNA, the CDR3 is TGTGCCAGCAGTCCCCCAGGGGTGGGCTCTGGGGCCAACGTCCTGACTTTC. This chain uses TRBV28 with TRBJ2-6; D is perhaps TRBD1 (6 bases). The CDR3 length is 17 residues. V was trimmed by 5 bases and J by 0 bases, leaving 14 bases between them. Germline CDR1 MDHEN, CDR2 SYDVKM.

Comments on this clonotype: This may come from a read error, since a much larger clone is one base off. The J gene is TRBJ1-1, the V gene TRBV7-2; D remains ambiguous. This CDR3 has 12 amino acids. From germline, CDR1 is SGHTA and CDR2 FQGNSA. CDR3 region: CASRNPNTEAYF. CDR3 in DNA: TGTGCCAGCAGGAATCCGAACACTGAAGCTTACTTT.

This clonotype showed up just a few times. J is TRBJ1-4 and V is TRBV3-1; tentatively, D is TRBD1 (5 bases). V lost 0 bases and J 4 bases, leaving 9 bases between the germline ends. Germline V gene lookup returns CDR1 LGHDT and CDR2 YNNKEL (reference sequence). The CDR3 loop spans 15 amino acids. CDR3 bases: TGTGCCAGCAGCCAAGAGGGGCGGATTAATGAAAAACTGTTTTTT. It translates to CASSQEGRINEKLFF.

The chain has TRBV25-1 and TRBJ2-1; 7 bases are a match to TRBD1. With 2 bases clipped from V and 4 bases from J, the junction kept 5 bases outside the gene matches. The germline V gene has CDR1 MGHDK and CDR2 SYGVNS. The CDR3 loop spans 15 amino acids. The CDR3 is CASSEGRGIYNEQFF. As DNA, the CDR3 is TGTGCCAGCAGTGAAGGCAGGGGGATTTACAATGAGCAGTTCTTC.

This clonotype has a count of ten or more. V is TRBV20-1 and J is TRBJ2-7; tentatively, D is TRBD1 (7 bases). Germline V gives CDR1 DFQATT, CDR2 SNEGSKA (reference sequence). The CDR3 has 13 amino acids. Trimming cost V 6 bases and J 2 bases, with 14 bases left between them. CDR3 sequence (DNA): TGCAGTGCCCAGGGGGGTATTACCTACGAGCAGTACTTC. Protein: CSAQGGITYEQYF.

The chain recombines TRBV5-4 with TRBJ2-3; tentative D call: TRBD1 (6 bases). The V end lost 4 bases, the J end lost 0 bases, and 9 bases lay between the germline ends. In germline, CDR1 is SGHNT, CDR2 YYREEE (reference sequence). The CDR3 sequence is 14 residues long. This chain's CDR3 is CASSRDTSTDTQYF. CDR3 bases: TGTGCCAGCAGCCGGGACACAAGCACAGATACGCAGTATTTT.

There are a few counts of this clonotype. The rearrangement joins TRBV6-5 to TRBJ2-7; TRBD1 agrees at 7 bases. V lost 1 base and J lost 1; bases outside the gene matches: 4. The CDR3 totals 15 residues. CDR1 is MNHEY, CDR2 SVGAGI, per germline. CDR3 in amino acids: CASSYWGRGSYEQYF. The CDR3 bases are TGTGCCAGCAGTTACTGGGGCAGGGGGTCCTACGAGCAGTACTTC.

This clonotype appeared many times. The chain combines TRBV28 with TRBJ2-2; 8 bases map to TRBD1. V was pared by 5 bases and J by 5 bases, with 7 bases of the junction left unmatched. Per the germline V gene, CDR1 is MDHEN and CDR2 is SYDVKM. The CDR3 sequence is 15 residues long. The CDR3 region is CASSLGTGVTGELFF. The CDR3 nucleotides are TGTGCCAGCAGTCTTGGGACAGGCGTGACCGGGGAGCTGTTTTTT.

There are many counts of this clonotype. This rearrangement joins TRBV12-3 or TRBV12-4 to TRBJ1-2; 10 positions agree with TRBD1. J was trimmed by 4 bases and V by 4 bases; bases with no gene match: 3. CDR3 size: 14 residues. DNA for the CDR3: TGTGCCAGCAGTTGGACAGGGGGAAGCTATGGCTACACCTTC. Protein sequence: CASSWTGGSYGYTF.

The chain recombines TRBV28 with TRBJ2-5; TRBD2 matches at 8 bases. The CDR3 has 17 amino acids. Germline V gene lookup returns CDR1 MDHEN and CDR2 SYDVKM. V trimming: 3 bases; J trimming: 1 base; junction bases outside the gene matches: 10. The CDR3 sequence is CASSFSGGPKGQETQYF. CDR3 sequence (DNA): TGTGCCAGCAGTTTCAGCGGGGGCCCTAAGGGCCAAGAGACCCAGTACTTC.

This clonotype appeared a few times. This rearrangement joins TRBV5-1 to TRBJ1-2; the D gene is possibly TRBD1 (5 bases). The CDR3 sequence is 15 residues long. Germline-derived CDR1 and CDR2 are SGHRS and YFSETQ. Trimming stripped 4 bases from V and 8 bases from J, with 21 bases between. The CDR3 DNA is TGCGCCAGCAGCCCACAAACGGGACGGCCAGTGGGCTACACCTTC. Its protein is CASSPQTGRPVGYTF.

The chain couples TRBV19 to TRBJ2-5; 10 positions agree with TRBD1. The J segment lost 3 bases and the V segment lost 6 bases, leaving 7 bases of the junction unmatched. The CDR3 sequence is 15 residues long. Germline V lookup: CDR1 LNHDA, CDR2 SQIVND (reference sequence). CDR3 region: CASRYGTGAKETQYF. Written as DNA, the CDR3 is TGTGCCAGTAGGTACGGGACAGGGGCGAAAGAGACCCAGTACTTC.

This clonotype was recorded many times. The chain joins TRBV29-1 to TRBJ2-1, with TRBD2 matching over 7 bases. Germline V gene sequence: CDR1 SQVTM, CDR2 ANQGSEA. This CDR3 contains 14 residues. The V gene end was trimmed by 4 bases and the J gene end by 5 bases; junction bases not matched to a gene: 8. Written as DNA, the CDR3 is TGCAGCGTTGTTAATGAGCGGGGAAACAATGAGCAGTTCTTC. The encoded protein is CSVVNERGNNEQFF.

The chain uses TRBV27 and TRBJ2-4; D may be TRBD1 or TRBD2 (5 bases each). There are 14 residues in the CDR3. CDR1 and CDR2 (germline): MNHEY, SMNVEV (reference sequence). Trimming pared 3 bases from V and 7 bases from J, leaving 13 bases between. CDR3 loop: CASSFEGMGNIQYF. CDR3 bases: TGTGCCAGCAGTTTCGAGGGGATGGGGAACATTCAGTACTTC.

This clonotype was seen more than once but under ten times. CDR3: CATSRVALAGDNEQFF. For the CDR3, the DNA is TGTGCCACCAGCAGAGTTGCACTAGCGGGAGACAATGAGCAGTTCTTC. The chain employs TRBV15 and TRBJ2-1; the match to TRBD2 covers 11 bases. This CDR3 comprises 16 residues. Germline CDR1 reads LNHNV; CDR2 reads YYDKDF (reference sequence). Trimming removed 1 base from V and 5 bases from J; junction bases left unmatched: 4.

The chain is built from TRBV4-2 and TRBJ2-7; perhaps TRBD2 as D (6 bases). Germline CDR1 LGHNA, CDR2 YNFKEQ. Trimming removed 0 bases from V and 2 bases from J, with 8 bases in between. This CDR3 has 14 residues. CDR3 region: CASSQEGGTYEQYF. The CDR3 bases are TGTGCCAGCAGCCAAGAGGGGGGAACCTACGAGCAGTACTTC.

The J gene is TRBJ2-5, the V gene TRBV11-1; 7 bases agree with TRBD1. Losses at the gene ends were 5 bases for V and 5 bases for J; bases not matched to a gene: 8. The germline V gene encodes CDR1 SGHAT and CDR2 FQDESV (reference sequence). This CDR3 contains 14 residues. The CDR3 coding sequence is TGTGCCAGCAGCACAGGGGCGGGTCGGGAGACCCAGTACTTC. Protein sequence: CASSTGAGRETQYF.

V usage is TRBV9 and J usage is TRBJ2-2, with 8 positions matching TRBD1. In germline, CDR1 is SGDLS, CDR2 YYNGEE. The CDR3 consists of 14 residues. Trimming at V came to 2 bases and at J to 7 bases, leaving 4 bases not matched to a gene. DNA of the CDR3: TGTGCCAGCAGCGTTTCAGGGGGCATCGGGGAGCTGTTTTTT. Encoded protein: CASSVSGGIGELFF.

This clonotype was counted at least ten times. The rearrangement joins TRBV7-9 to TRBJ2-2; D may be TRBD2 (6 bases). CDR1 SEHNR and CDR2 FQNEAQ come from the germline V gene (reference sequence). V gave up 8 bases and J gave up 2 bases, with 21 bases separating them. The CDR3 consists of 17 residues. The CDR3 reads CASGIHLGGDNTGELFF. DNA of the CDR3: TGTGCCAGCGGGATTCACCTGGGAGGAGATAACACCGGGGAGCTGTTTTTT.

This clonotype occurred many times. This chain connects TRBV20-1 to TRBJ2-7; D remains unclear. Germline CDR1 is DFQATT and CDR2 is SNEGSKA (reference sequence). The CDR3 runs to 14 residues. With 3 bases removed from V and 4 bases from J, the gap between germline ends came to 16 bases. For the CDR3, the DNA is TGCAGTGCTAGTGAACCGATTAGTCGGTACGAGCAGTACTTC. Amino acids: CSASEPISRYEQYF.

The chain joins TRBV10-3 to TRBJ2-1, with D tentatively TRBD1 (5 bases). Germline V gene sequence: CDR1 ENHRY, CDR2 SYGVKD. The CDR3 contains 20 residues. The V and J ends lost 4 bases and 0 bases respectively, with 25 bases between them. CDR3 amino acids: CAISAHKIDRLESSYNEQFF. The CDR3 nucleotides read TGTGCCATCAGTGCTCATAAAATAGACAGACTGGAAAGCTCCTACAATGAGCAGTTCTTC.